Listed below are T cell receptor beta chains from one sample, sequenced in a study of Ad26.COV2.S vaccination and SARS-CoV-2 variants. Measured with immunoSEQ multiplex PCR; TCRdb has only the in-frame clones, and not every one. The sample lists hundreds of thousands of clones, about 89% occurring once. Specimen: peripheral blood, collected in a trial of Ad26.COV2.S vaccine versus placebo. Every receptor here comes from a person between 18 and 65 years old who received the Ad26.COV2.S COVID-19 vaccine or a placebo. CDR3s include the opening cysteine and the closing phenylalanine or tryptophan. D genes are given only for firm matches. A clone size is listed for some rows: how often the clone was seen (once, few, many), or a class if it is expanded.

CDR3nt: TGTGCCAGCCGCGAGGGACAGGGTCCTAATTCACCCCTCCACTTT
CDR3aa: CASREGQGPNSPLHF
abundance: .
v_gene: TRBV3-1/TRBV3-2
d_gene: TRBD1
j_gene: TRBJ1-6

CDR3nt: TGTGCCAGTAGTGCAAGCGGGGCCCCTGGTATTCAGTACTTC
CDR3aa: CASSASGAPGIQYF
abundance: .
v_gene: TRBV19
d_gene: TRBD2
j_gene: TRBJ2-4

CDR3nt: TGTGCCAGCAGCCTGGAGCATGGGGCCCCCAATCAGCCCCAGCATTTT
CDR3aa: CASSLEHGAPNQPQHF
abundance: .
v_gene: TRBV5-5
d_gene: .
j_gene: TRBJ1-5

CDR3nt: TGTGCCTGGAGTGCGACCGGACAGGGGCAAGGGGCCAACGTCCTGACTTTC
CDR3aa: CAWSATGQGQGANVLTF
abundance: .
v_gene: TRBV30
d_gene: TRBD1
j_gene: TRBJ2-6

CDR3nt: TGTGCCAGCAGTCTTACCCTACCCTATAATTCACCCCTCCACTTT
CDR3aa: CASSLTLPYNSPLHF
abundance: few
v_gene: TRBV6-6
d_gene: .
j_gene: TRBJ1-6

CDR3nt: TGTGCCAGCAGTTTAGTGACAGAATATCAGCCCCAGCATTTT
CDR3aa: CASSLVTEYQPQHF
abundance: .
v_gene: TRBV28
d_gene: .
j_gene: TRBJ1-5

CDR3nt: TGTGCCAGCAGCCAAGATCGAGATACGCAGTATTTT
CDR3aa: CASSQDRDTQYF
abundance: .
v_gene: TRBV4-2
d_gene: .
j_gene: TRBJ2-3

CDR3nt: TGTGCCAGCAGCCAAGGGCTAGCGGGAGGTGAAGAGCAGTACTTC
CDR3aa: CASSQGLAGGEEQYF
abundance: .
v_gene: TRBV3-1/TRBV3-2
d_gene: TRBD2
j_gene: TRBJ2-7

CDR3nt: TGCGCCAGCAGCTTGATTAGCGGGACCAGCACAGATACGCAGTATTTT
CDR3aa: CASSLISGTSTDTQYF
abundance: once
v_gene: TRBV5-1
d_gene: TRBD2
j_gene: TRBJ2-3

CDR3nt: TGTGCCAGTAGTTGGAACAGGATGAATGGCAATGAGCAGTTCTTC
CDR3aa: CASSWNRMNGNEQFF
abundance: once
v_gene: TRBV19
d_gene: .
j_gene: TRBJ2-1

CDR3nt: TGTGCCACCAGCGGGACACCTTTTGGGCCCCAGCATTTT
CDR3aa: CATSGTPFGPQHF
abundance: .
v_gene: TRBV24-1
d_gene: .
j_gene: TRBJ1-5

CDR3nt: TGTGCCAGTAGTATAGCGGGAGAAAGGGAGCAGCCCCAGCATTTT
CDR3aa: CASSIAGEREQPQHF
abundance: .
v_gene: TRBV19
d_gene: .
j_gene: TRBJ1-5

CDR3nt: TGCGCCAGCAGCTTTGGACAGAGTAATGAAAAACTGTTTTTT
CDR3aa: CASSFGQSNEKLFF
abundance: .
v_gene: TRBV5-1
d_gene: .
j_gene: TRBJ1-4

CDR3nt: TGTGCCAGTAGTATTGGGGGACAGGGGAAAGTTGGCTACACCTTC
CDR3aa: CASSIGGQGKVGYTF
abundance: .
v_gene: TRBV19
d_gene: TRBD1
j_gene: TRBJ1-2

CDR3nt: TGTGCCAGCAGGTCGGCGGGGGCCAACGTCCTGACTTTC
CDR3aa: CASRSAGANVLTF
abundance: .
v_gene: TRBV3-1/TRBV3-2
d_gene: .
j_gene: TRBJ2-6

CDR3nt: TGTGCCAGCAGCTTGAGCGGGTCCGACTATGGCTACACCTTC
CDR3aa: CASSLSGSDYGYTF
abundance: .
v_gene: TRBV7-2
d_gene: .
j_gene: TRBJ1-2

CDR3nt: TGTGCCAGCAGAAACGGGGGGGCGGCCACCGGGGAGCTGTTTTTT
CDR3aa: CASRNGGAATGELFF
abundance: .
v_gene: TRBV19
d_gene: TRBD2
j_gene: TRBJ2-2

CDR3nt: TGTGCCAGCGCCCCAGCGGGAGGGGACAATGAGCAGTTCTTC
CDR3aa: CASAPAGGDNEQFF
abundance: .
v_gene: TRBV18
d_gene: TRBD2
j_gene: TRBJ2-1

CDR3nt: TGCGCCAGCAGCTACCAGACGTCCACAGATACGCAGTATTTT
CDR3aa: CASSYQTSTDTQYF
abundance: .
v_gene: TRBV5-1
d_gene: .
j_gene: TRBJ2-3

CDR3nt: TGCGCCAGCAGCGTTAGCGGGGGTGAGACCCAGTACTTC
CDR3aa: CASSVSGGETQYF
abundance: .
v_gene: TRBV5-1
d_gene: TRBD2
j_gene: TRBJ2-5

CDR3nt: TGTGCCAGCAGTTATCTCTACGAGCAGTACTTC
CDR3aa: CASSYLYEQYF
abundance: .
v_gene: TRBV6-2/TRBV6-3
d_gene: .
j_gene: TRBJ2-7

CDR3nt: TGTGCCAGCAGTGCACAGGGCCCTGGAAACACCATATATTTT
CDR3aa: CASSAQGPGNTIYF
abundance: .
v_gene: TRBV2
d_gene: .
j_gene: TRBJ1-3

CDR3nt: TGTGCCAGCAGGGGAAGTCCTTCCACCTACGAGCAGTACTTC
CDR3aa: CASRGSPSTYEQYF
abundance: .
v_gene: TRBV3-1/TRBV3-2
d_gene: .
j_gene: TRBJ2-7

CDR3nt: TGTGCCAGCAGTTCCAGACAGGGGACAGAAAAACTGTTTTTT
CDR3aa: CASSSRQGTEKLFF
abundance: .
v_gene: TRBV27
d_gene: TRBD1
j_gene: TRBJ1-4

CDR3nt: TGTGCCAGCAGTGAAGCGCTTCGGGATTCGTTCTTC
CDR3aa: CASSEALRDSFF
abundance: .
v_gene: TRBV2
d_gene: .
j_gene: TRBJ2-1

CDR3nt: TGTGCCTGGAGTGTACAGGGAGGCCAGCCCCAGCATTTT
CDR3aa: CAWSVQGGQPQHF
abundance: .
v_gene: TRBV30
d_gene: .
j_gene: TRBJ1-5

CDR3nt: TGTGCCACCAGTGATCCGACAGCGAACACCGGGGAGCTGTTTTTT
CDR3aa: CATSDPTANTGELFF
abundance: .
v_gene: TRBV24-1
d_gene: .
j_gene: TRBJ2-2

CDR3nt: TGTGCCAGCAGTTTAGGGGGGCTCAATGAGCAGTTCTTC
CDR3aa: CASSLGGLNEQFF
abundance: .
v_gene: TRBV12-3/TRBV12-4
d_gene: .
j_gene: TRBJ2-1

CDR3nt: TGTGCCAGCAGCTTAACTGGCACAGATACGCAGTATTTT
CDR3aa: CASSLTGTDTQYF
abundance: .
v_gene: TRBV5-4
d_gene: .
j_gene: TRBJ2-3

CDR3nt: TGTGCCAGCAGCCCTAGGACAGGGACAACCTACGAGCAGTACTTC
CDR3aa: CASSPRTGTTYEQYF
abundance: once
v_gene: TRBV7-6
d_gene: TRBD1
j_gene: TRBJ2-7

CDR3nt: TGTGCCAGTAGTACGACAGGGGGCACGAACACCGGGGAGCTGTTTTTT
CDR3aa: CASSTTGGTNTGELFF
abundance: .
v_gene: TRBV19
d_gene: TRBD1
j_gene: TRBJ2-2

CDR3nt: TGTGCCAGCTCACTGTCCGGGACAGGTTACGAGCAGTACTTC
CDR3aa: CASSLSGTGYEQYF
abundance: .
v_gene: TRBV18
d_gene: TRBD1
j_gene: TRBJ2-7

CDR3nt: TGTGCCAGCAGTTCCCTGGGGCAAGAGACCCAGTACTTC
CDR3aa: CASSSLGQETQYF
abundance: .
v_gene: TRBV6-2/TRBV6-3
d_gene: .
j_gene: TRBJ2-5

CDR3nt: TGTGCCAGCAGTTACGCTACTGACCTGACCAACTACGAGCAGTACTTC
CDR3aa: CASSYATDLTNYEQYF
abundance: .
v_gene: TRBV6-5
d_gene: .
j_gene: TRBJ2-7

CDR3nt: TGTGCCTCGACTGGGGTGGGAAACTATGGCTACACCTTC
CDR3aa: CASTGVGNYGYTF
abundance: once
v_gene: TRBV12-3/TRBV12-4
d_gene: .
j_gene: TRBJ1-2

CDR3nt: TGCGCCAGCAGCTTGGGAAGGAGGGGGTCCACTGAAGCTTTCTTT
CDR3aa: CASSLGRRGSTEAFF
abundance: .
v_gene: TRBV5-1
d_gene: .
j_gene: TRBJ1-1

CDR3nt: TGTGCCAGCAGCCTCTCCTACGAGCAGTACTTC
CDR3aa: CASSLSYEQYF
abundance: .
v_gene: TRBV7-8
d_gene: .
j_gene: TRBJ2-7

CDR3nt: TGTGCCTCCCAGGGAAACACCGGGGAGCTGTTTTTT
CDR3aa: CASQGNTGELFF
abundance: .
v_gene: TRBV7-3
d_gene: .
j_gene: TRBJ2-2

CDR3nt: TGTGCCAGCCGGACAGGGTCGAACACTGAAGCTTTCTTT
CDR3aa: CASRTGSNTEAFF
abundance: few
v_gene: TRBV24-1
d_gene: TRBD1
j_gene: TRBJ1-1

CDR3nt: TGTGCCAGCTCCGGGACAGGCCCCCACAATGAGCAGTTCTTC
CDR3aa: CASSGTGPHNEQFF
abundance: .
v_gene: TRBV2
d_gene: TRBD1
j_gene: TRBJ2-1

CDR3nt: TGTGCCAGCAGCTCGCTACCGTTAGCAGATACGCAGTATTTT
CDR3aa: CASSSLPLADTQYF
abundance: .
v_gene: TRBV7-9
d_gene: .
j_gene: TRBJ2-3

CDR3nt: TGTGCCAGCAGCTTAGTGCGGGGTGGGACAGATACGCAGTATTTT
CDR3aa: CASSLVRGGTDTQYF
abundance: once
v_gene: TRBV7-9
d_gene: .
j_gene: TRBJ2-3

CDR3nt: TGTGCCAGCAATCTAGGGGTTACTGAAGCTTTCTTT
CDR3aa: CASNLGVTEAFF
abundance: .
v_gene: TRBV12-3/TRBV12-4
d_gene: .
j_gene: TRBJ1-1

CDR3nt: TGTGCCAGCAGCTTTACGGGTCAGGATCAGCCCCAGCATTTT
CDR3aa: CASSFTGQDQPQHF
abundance: .
v_gene: TRBV5-6
d_gene: .
j_gene: TRBJ1-5

CDR3nt: TGTGCCAGCAGCTTAATAGGGACTAGCAATGAGCAGTTCTTC
CDR3aa: CASSLIGTSNEQFF
abundance: .
v_gene: TRBV7-3
d_gene: TRBD2
j_gene: TRBJ2-1

CDR3nt: TGTGCCAGCAGTGGGCCCTCCTTACAGTCGCCAGGAGGAGATGAGCAGTTCTTC
CDR3aa: CASSGPSLQSPGGDEQFF
abundance: .
v_gene: TRBV27
d_gene: .
j_gene: TRBJ2-1

CDR3nt: TGTGCCAGCAGCTTAGCCTCGGCAGGGCCCGAGCAGTACTTC
CDR3aa: CASSLASAGPEQYF
abundance: .
v_gene: TRBV11-1
d_gene: .
j_gene: TRBJ2-7

CDR3nt: TGTGCCAGCTCACCAGCGGACAGGGCCCTTAACTATGGCTACACCTTC
CDR3aa: CASSPADRALNYGYTF
abundance: .
v_gene: TRBV18
d_gene: TRBD1
j_gene: TRBJ1-2

CDR3nt: TGTGCCAGTAGTATAGATCCCGGACAGGGTTACGAGCAGTACTTC
CDR3aa: CASSIDPGQGYEQYF
abundance: .
v_gene: TRBV19
d_gene: TRBD1
j_gene: TRBJ2-7

CDR3nt: TGTGCCAGCAGTGCCCGATACACAGATACGCAGTATTTT
CDR3aa: CASSARYTDTQYF
abundance: .
v_gene: TRBV2
d_gene: .
j_gene: TRBJ2-3

CDR3nt: TGTGCCAGCAGTGAACTGGGGAACTACGAGCAGTACTTC
CDR3aa: CASSELGNYEQYF
abundance: .
v_gene: TRBV6-1
d_gene: .
j_gene: TRBJ2-7

CDR3nt: TGTGCCACCAGCAGAGATACGACTAGCGGGACCCTGACCCAGTACTTC
CDR3aa: CATSRDTTSGTLTQYF
abundance: .
v_gene: TRBV15
d_gene: TRBD2
j_gene: TRBJ2-5

CDR3nt: TGTGCCTGGAGTGTTAAGGGTCAGCCCCAGCATTTT
CDR3aa: CAWSVKGQPQHF
abundance: .
v_gene: TRBV30
d_gene: .
j_gene: TRBJ1-5

CDR3nt: TGTGCCAGTAAGATCGGGAGCGCCTATAATTCACCCCTCCACTTT
CDR3aa: CASKIGSAYNSPLHF
abundance: .
v_gene: TRBV19
d_gene: .
j_gene: TRBJ1-6

CDR3nt: TGCGCCAGCAGCTTGGGCCTACAGGGGGCCGGGGAGCTGTTTTTT
CDR3aa: CASSLGLQGAGELFF
abundance: .
v_gene: TRBV5-1
d_gene: TRBD1
j_gene: TRBJ2-2